The rows below give T cell receptor beta chains drawn from one sample of a study of T cell clones after liver transplantation. The repertoire was sequenced with immunoSEQ multiplex PCR; TCRdb's copy has only in-frame clones and lacks some. The repertoire holds 55,000 to 70,000 clones, with roughly 92% as singletons. Here the sequenced sample was CD4+ T cells from blood, taken nearly 26 months after liver transplant. The receptors were sampled from a human patient who received a liver transplant. Some T cells may be transferred from the graft donor. Both conserved end residues are part of each CDR3. The D gene is left open where the match is weak. Clone size is not always given. Where it is, it says once, few, many or a class for expanded clones.

v_call: TRBV11-2; d_call: NA; j_call: TRBJ2-5; clone_size: NA; cdr3_aa: CASQKDLGETETQYF; cdr3_nt: TGTGCCAGCCAAAAAGACCTGGGGGAAACAGAGACCCAGTACTTC
v_call: TRBV12-5; d_call: TRBD2; j_call: TRBJ2-1; clone_size: few; cdr3_aa: CASGPWGLAGGLKVNEQFF; cdr3_nt: TGTGCTAGTGGCCCCTGGGGACTAGCGGGAGGTCTTAAGGTGAATGAGCAGTTCTTC
v_call: TRBV28; d_call: NA; j_call: TRBJ2-7; clone_size: NA; cdr3_aa: CASSGFSSYEQYF; cdr3_nt: TGTGCCAGCAGTGGGTTCAGCTCCTACGAGCAGTACTTC
v_call: TRBV6-8; d_call: TRBD2; j_call: TRBJ2-5; clone_size: NA; cdr3_aa: CASRPGLAGVGPGLETQYF; cdr3_nt: TGTGCCAGCAGGCCCGGACTAGCGGGAGTAGGCCCCGGGCTGGAGACCCAGTACTTC
v_call: TRBV5-4; d_call: TRBD1; j_call: TRBJ2-5; clone_size: once; cdr3_aa: CASSLAGQGETQYF; cdr3_nt: TGTGCCAGCAGCTTGGCAGGACAGGGGGAGACCCAGTACTTC
v_call: TRBV7-9; d_call: TRBD2; j_call: TRBJ2-5; clone_size: NA; cdr3_aa: CASSTWTSGPQETQYF; cdr3_nt: TGTGCCAGCAGCACCTGGACTAGCGGGCCCCAAGAGACCCAGTACTTC
v_call: TRBV5-1; d_call: NA; j_call: TRBJ2-3; clone_size: NA; cdr3_aa: CASSLVQGRGTDTQYF; cdr3_nt: TGCGCCAGCAGCTTGGTACAGGGAAGAGGCACAGATACGCAGTATTTT
v_call: TRBV6-1; d_call: NA; j_call: TRBJ2-5; clone_size: NA; cdr3_aa: CASREETQYF; cdr3_nt: TGTGCCAGCAGAGAAGAGACCCAGTACTTC
v_call: TRBV7-3; d_call: TRBD2; j_call: TRBJ2-2; clone_size: NA; cdr3_aa: CASSLGLGLNTGELFF; cdr3_nt: TGTGCCAGCAGCTTAGGACTAGGGTTGAACACCGGGGAGCTGTTTTTT
v_call: TRBV14; d_call: TRBD2; j_call: TRBJ2-3; clone_size: NA; cdr3_aa: CASSSRTSGLGNTQYF; cdr3_nt: TGTGCCAGCAGCTCCCGGACTAGCGGGTTGGGTAATACGCAGTATTTT
v_call: TRBV19; d_call: NA; j_call: TRBJ1-2; clone_size: NA; cdr3_aa: CASNTGRGYGYTF; cdr3_nt: TGTGCCAGTAATACAGGGAGGGGCTATGGCTACACCTTC
v_call: TRBV2; d_call: TRBD1; j_call: TRBJ1-5; clone_size: NA; cdr3_aa: CASSAGTGGEKPQHF; cdr3_nt: TGTGCCAGCAGCGCCGGGACAGGGGGTGAAAAGCCCCAGCATTTT
v_call: TRBV7-3; d_call: TRBD2; j_call: TRBJ2-1; clone_size: once; cdr3_aa: CASSLLAGVEGEQFF; cdr3_nt: TGTGCCAGCAGCTTATTAGCGGGAGTGGAGGGTGAGCAGTTCTTC
v_call: TRBV10-3; d_call: TRBD2; j_call: TRBJ2-1; clone_size: NA; cdr3_aa: CAISESPAGEKFF; cdr3_nt: TGTGCCATCAGTGAGTCGCCGGCGGGAGAGAAGTTCTTC
v_call: TRBV5-6; d_call: NA; j_call: TRBJ1-4; clone_size: NA; cdr3_aa: CASSSPMLDEKLFF; cdr3_nt: TGTGCCAGCAGCTCTCCGATGCTGGATGAAAAACTGTTTTTT
v_call: TRBV6-5; d_call: NA; j_call: TRBJ1-2; clone_size: few; cdr3_aa: CASRLREGGYTF; cdr3_nt: TGTGCCAGCAGGCTACGAGAGGGTGGCTACACCTTC
v_call: TRBV29-1; d_call: TRBD2; j_call: TRBJ2-5; clone_size: NA; cdr3_aa: CSAPEASGKETQYF; cdr3_nt: TGCAGCGCCCCGGAGGCTAGCGGGAAAGAGACCCAGTACTTC
v_call: TRBV11-2; d_call: NA; j_call: TRBJ1-1; clone_size: NA; cdr3_aa: CASSSQRGNTEAFF; cdr3_nt: TGTGCCAGCAGCTCGCAAAGGGGGAACACTGAAGCTTTCTTT
v_call: TRBV5-8; d_call: TRBD1; j_call: TRBJ1-5; clone_size: NA; cdr3_aa: CASSLGQGRNQPQHF; cdr3_nt: TGTGCCAGCAGCTTAGGACAGGGTCGCAATCAGCCCCAGCATTTT
v_call: TRBV12-2; d_call: NA; j_call: TRBJ2-5; clone_size: NA; cdr3_aa: CASRVDRGWVVETQYF; cdr3_nt: TGTGCAAGTCGCGTGGACAGGGGATGGGTTGTGGAGACCCAGTACTTC
v_call: TRBV27; d_call: NA; j_call: TRBJ1-4; clone_size: NA; cdr3_aa: CASSIQRTNEKLFF; cdr3_nt: TGTGCCAGCAGTATTCAGAGAACTAATGAAAAACTGTTTTTT
v_call: TRBV19; d_call: TRBD2; j_call: TRBJ2-5; clone_size: once; cdr3_aa: CASSILAGGGETQYF; cdr3_nt: TGTGCCAGTAGTATTCTAGCGGGAGGGGGGGAGACCCAGTACTTC
v_call: TRBV7-9; d_call: NA; j_call: TRBJ1-2; clone_size: NA; cdr3_aa: CASTGVGQTNYLGGYTF; cdr3_nt: TGTGCCAGCACCGGGGTTGGCCAGACCAACTATTTAGGTGGCTACACCTTC
v_call: TRBV5-6; d_call: TRBD1; j_call: TRBJ2-5; clone_size: NA; cdr3_aa: CASSKDRDGGETQYF; cdr3_nt: TGTGCCAGCAGCAAGGACAGGGATGGAGGGGAGACCCAGTACTTC
v_call: TRBV10-3; d_call: NA; j_call: TRBJ1-5; clone_size: once; cdr3_aa: CAIGVQGSNQPQHF; cdr3_nt: TGTGCCATCGGAGTACAGGGTAGCAATCAGCCCCAGCATTTT
v_call: TRBV5-5; d_call: NA; j_call: TRBJ2-7; clone_size: NA; cdr3_aa: CASSLGPGSSYEQYF; cdr3_nt: TGTGCCAGCAGCTTGGGCCCCGGGAGCTCCTACGAGCAGTACTTC
v_call: TRBV7-9; d_call: NA; j_call: TRBJ1-3; clone_size: NA; cdr3_aa: CASSTRGSGNTIYF; cdr3_nt: TGTGCCAGCAGCACCCGGGGGTCTGGAAACACCATATATTTT
v_call: TRBV7-9; d_call: NA; j_call: TRBJ2-3; clone_size: NA; cdr3_aa: CASSPGTRDTQYF; cdr3_nt: TGTGCCAGCAGCCCAGGGACACGAGATACGCAGTATTTT
v_call: TRBV28; d_call: NA; j_call: TRBJ1-2; clone_size: NA; cdr3_aa: CASSPTVSPGEGGYTF; cdr3_nt: TGTGCCAGCAGCCCAACCGTATCCCCAGGGGAAGGAGGCTACACCTTC